This T cell receptor (beta chain) was recovered during a study of T-cell memory formation after mild COVID-19. Study conclusions and caveats: Day 15 to 85 contractors were CD4/CD8 balanced; later expanders leaned CD4+.

A note on this clonotype: Its antigen is not identified.

The CDR3 spans 16 residues. The germline gives CDR1 SGHNT, CDR2 YYREEE (reference sequence). Unmatched junction bases numbered 6, after V lost 4 bases and J lost 0 bases. One entry per CDR3 protein, called by TCRdb with MiXCR from the 5' RACE reads. The sample consists of some 300,000 distinct CDR3 sequences, 15% to 20% of them appearing once. The V and J genes are TRBV5-4 and TRBJ2-2, with 7 nucleotides matching TRBD1. The receptor was derived from a man aged 18-30 years who had mild COVID-19 (a few samples of this study predate the infection). Cell type and time point are not known. Sequencing input: PBMCs or a T cell subset sorted from them (not recorded which). CDR3 nucleotide sequence: TGTGCCAGCAGCCCAGACAGGGCAACGAACACCGGGGAGCTGTTTTTT. It is translated as CASSPDRATNTGELFF.